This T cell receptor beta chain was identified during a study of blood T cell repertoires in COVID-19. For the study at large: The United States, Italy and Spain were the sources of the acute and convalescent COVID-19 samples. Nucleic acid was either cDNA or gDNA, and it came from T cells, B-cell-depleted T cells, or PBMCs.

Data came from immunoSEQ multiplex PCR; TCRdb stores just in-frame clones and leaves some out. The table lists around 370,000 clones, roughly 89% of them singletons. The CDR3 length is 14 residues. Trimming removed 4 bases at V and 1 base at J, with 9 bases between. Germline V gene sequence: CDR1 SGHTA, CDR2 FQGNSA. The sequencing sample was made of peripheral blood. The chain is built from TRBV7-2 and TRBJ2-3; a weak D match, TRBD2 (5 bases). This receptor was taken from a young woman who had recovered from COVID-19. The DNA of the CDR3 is TGTGCCAGCAGCTCCACGGAGGGCACAGATACGCAGTATTTT. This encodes CASSSTEGTDTQYF.